The next 17 T cell receptor beta chains were all read from a single sample in a study of T cells in localized non-small cell lung cancer. TCRdb's table, derived via immunoSEQ multiplex PCR, lists solely in-frame clones and lacks some. The table lists about 24,000 clones, 89% of them singletons, with roughly 23% in the top ten. The sample consisted of peripheral blood, taken before any cancer treatment. Every receptor here comes from a man aged 35 to 69 with stage I squamous cell lung carcinoma.

Only one count was recorded for this clone. J is TRBJ2-2 and V is TRBV18; possibly TRBD1 for D (6 bases). Germline lookup yields CDR1 KGHSH and CDR2 LQKENI. V was pared by 5 bases and J by 1 base, with 11 bases between. The CDR3 is 15 residues long. DNA for the CDR3: TGTGCCAGCTCAAAATGGGACAAGAACACCGGGGAGCTGTTTTTT. Translating it yields CASSKWDKNTGELFF.

Only one count was recorded for this clone. This chain joins TRBV18 and TRBJ2-5, with D possibly TRBD1 on 5 matching bases. In germline, CDR1 is KGHSH, CDR2 LQKENI. The CDR3 sequence is 14 residues long. V lost 1 base and J 1 base, leaving 7 bases between the germline ends. CDR3 sequence (DNA): TGTGCCAGCTCACCACAGGGGATCCAAGAGACCCAGTACTTC. The encoded protein is CASSPQGIQETQYF.

The genes are TRBV10-3 and TRBJ2-1; 7 nucleotides agree with TRBD1. Germline V gene sequence: CDR1 ENHRY, CDR2 SYGVKD. This CDR3 is 15 amino acids long. Germline trimming cut 4 bases from V and 8 bases from J; bases unmatched to any gene: 11. The DNA of the CDR3 is TGTGCCATCAGTGCCAGGGGGAACAGGGACGATGAGCAGTTCTTC. Translation gives CAISARGNRDDEQFF.

This chain links TRBV19 with TRBJ1-2; a weak D match, TRBD1 (5 bases). Germline V gives CDR1 LNHDA, CDR2 SQIVND (reference sequence). The CDR3 has 14 amino acids. Trimming took 6 bases from V and 4 from J, leaving 15 bases between them. CDR3 protein: CASSLGGAVYGYTF. The DNA for the CDR3 is TGTGCCAGTAGCCTAGGAGGGGCGGTCTATGGCTACACCTTC.

This clone appeared a single time. J is TRBJ1-2 and V is TRBV14, with a weak D call TRBD1 (5 bases). The germline V and J ends were trimmed by 6 bases and 4 bases, with 12 bases remaining between them. CDR1 is SGHDN and CDR2 is FVKESK in the germline V gene. This CDR3 is 13 amino acids long. The CDR3 region is CASRSTDFYGYTF. CDR3 sequence (DNA): TGTGCCAGCAGGTCGACAGACTTCTATGGCTACACCTTC.

This clone was observed a few times. The V gene is TRBV28, the J gene TRBJ1-5; TRBD1 matches at 7 bases. Per germline, CDR1 MDHEN and CDR2 SYDVKM. The CDR3 runs 15 residues. J was trimmed by 4 bases and V by 2 bases; bases with no gene match: 5. The CDR3 DNA sequence: TGTGCCAGCAGTTTAGGGGGACAGAATAATCAGCCCCAGCATTTT. Encoded protein: CASSLGGQNNQPQHF. Variable domain in full (rest from reference TRBV28 and TRBJ1-5): DVKVTQSSRYLVKRTGEKVFLECVQDMDHENMFWYRQDPGLGLRLIYFSYDVKMKEKGDIPEGYSVSREKKERFSLILESASTNQTSMYLCASSLGGQNNQPQHFGDGTRLSIL.

The chain uses TRBV2 and TRBJ2-7, with TRBD1 matching 8 bases. J was trimmed by 2 bases and V by 3 bases; bases with no gene match: 6. The germline V gene has CDR1 SNHLY and CDR2 FYNNEI. The CDR3 covers 15 residues. DNA of the CDR3: TGTGCCAGCAGTGATACCGGGACAGGTACCTACGAGCAGTACTTC. Protein: CASSDTGTGTYEQYF.

The genes are TRBV19 and TRBJ2-7; perhaps TRBD2 as D (7 bases). Germline V gene sequence: CDR1 LNHDA, CDR2 SQIVND (reference sequence). The CDR3 totals 16 residues. V dropped 5 bases and J dropped 3 bases, with 20 bases sitting between them. The CDR3 DNA reads as TGTGCCAGTAGTCCCCGTGAAGGGGGGGATCACTACGAGCAGTACTTC. Translating it yields CASSPREGGDHYEQYF.

V gene TRBV7-3 combines with J gene TRBJ2-1; TRBD2 agrees at 8 bases. Germline V gene sequence: CDR1 SGHTA, CDR2 FQGTGA. V was clipped by 1 base and J by 6 bases; unmatched bases: 5. This CDR3 is built from 15 residues. This chain's CDR3 is CASSLRLAPPNEQFF. Written as DNA, the CDR3 is TGTGCCAGCAGCTTAAGACTAGCGCCGCCCAATGAGCAGTTCTTC.

V usage is TRBV11-2 and J usage is TRBJ2-6; D is uncertain. The CDR3 is 15 residues long. The germline V and J ends were trimmed by 1 base and 4 bases, with 8 bases remaining between them. Germline CDR1 SGHAT, CDR2 FQNNGV. CDR3 nucleotide sequence: TGTGCCAGCAGCTTAGTACGAACCGGGGCCAACGTCCTGACTTTC. This translates into CASSLVRTGANVLTF.

CDR3 sequence reads: CAWRGGTSYSEQYF. CDR3 DNA: TGTGCCTGGAGGGGGGGGACTAGCTATAGCGAGCAGTACTTC. The V gene is TRBV30, the J gene TRBJ2-7, with 9 bases lining up with TRBD2. This CDR3 region has 14 residues. With 3 bases clipped from V and 6 bases from J, the junction kept 9 bases outside the gene matches. CDR1 GTSNPN and CDR2 SVGIG come from the germline V gene (reference sequence).

This chain connects TRBV7-8 to TRBJ2-3; 9 nucleotides match TRBD2. Trimming at V came to 0 bases and at J to 3 bases, leaving 7 bases not matched to a gene. The CDR3 contains 17 residues. Germline V gene data show CDR1 as SGHVS and CDR2 as FQNEAQ. CDR3 nucleotide sequence: TGTGCCAGCAGCTTAGCGCAGGCGGGGGGGCCAACAGATACGCAGTATTTT. Its protein is CASSLAQAGGPTDTQYF.

The CDR3 DNA follows: TGTGCTAGTGGCCTGGACAGTCAGTGGATGGGCAATCAGCCCCAGCATTTT. It encodes CASGLDSQWMGNQPQHF. The rearrangement links TRBV12-5 to TRBJ1-5, with D perhaps matching TRBD1 (6 bases). This CDR3 spans 17 amino acids. The germline V gene encodes CDR1 LGHNT and CDR2 FRNRAP. With 6 bases removed from V and 2 bases from J, the gap between germline ends came to 20 bases.

J is TRBJ1-4 and V is TRBV7-2; no clear D gene. The CDR3 contains 14 residues. Germline CDR1 is SGHTA and CDR2 is FQGNSA. The V gene lost 1 base and the J gene lost 8 bases, with 11 bases spanning the gap. CDR3 nucleotide sequence: TGTGCCAGCAGCTTAGGGCCGGCGGAGGAAAAACTGTTTTTT. It is translated as CASSLGPAEEKLFF.

This sequence joins TRBV18 and TRBJ2-1, with a possible D match to TRBD1 (5 bases). Germline V gives CDR1 KGHSH, CDR2 LQKENI. V was trimmed by 2 bases and J by 0 bases, leaving 5 bases between them. The CDR3 contains 14 residues. In DNA form, the CDR3 reads TGTGCCAGCTCACCAGACAGCTCCTACAATGAGCAGTTCTTC. Encoded protein: CASSPDSSYNEQFF.

The chain combines TRBV4-1 with TRBJ1-1; a weak D match, TRBD1 (6 bases). From germline, CDR1 is MGHRA and CDR2 YSYEKL. V shed 0 bases and J shed 4 bases, with 12 bases lying between them. The CDR3 is 15 residues long. The chain's CDR3 is CASSQDQGRGTEAFF. The CDR3 DNA sequence: TGCGCCAGCAGCCAAGATCAGGGGAGGGGCACTGAAGCTTTCTTT.

This chain uses TRBV6-1 with TRBJ2-7, with a possible D match to TRBD2 (7 bases). The length of the CDR3 is 17 residues. Germline V CDR1 and CDR2: MNHNS, SASEGT. V was trimmed by 2 bases and J by 2 bases, leaving 19 bases between them. As DNA, the CDR3 is TGTGCCAGCAGTGAATGGGGGGGGCAGGGTATAACCTACGAGCAGTACTTC. This translates into CASSEWGGQGITYEQYF.